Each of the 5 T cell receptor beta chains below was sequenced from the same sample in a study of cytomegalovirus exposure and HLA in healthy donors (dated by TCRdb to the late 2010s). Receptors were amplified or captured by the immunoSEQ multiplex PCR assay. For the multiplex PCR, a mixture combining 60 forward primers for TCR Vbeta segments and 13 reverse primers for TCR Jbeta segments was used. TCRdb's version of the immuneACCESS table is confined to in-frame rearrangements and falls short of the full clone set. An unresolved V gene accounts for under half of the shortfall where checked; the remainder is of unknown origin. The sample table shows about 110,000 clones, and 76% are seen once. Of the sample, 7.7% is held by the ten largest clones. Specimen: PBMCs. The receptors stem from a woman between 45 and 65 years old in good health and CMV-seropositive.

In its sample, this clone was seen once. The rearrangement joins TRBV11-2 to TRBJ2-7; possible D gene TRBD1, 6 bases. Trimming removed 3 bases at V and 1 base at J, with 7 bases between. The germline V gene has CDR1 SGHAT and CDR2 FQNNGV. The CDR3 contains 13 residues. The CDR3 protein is CASSFGQSYEQYF. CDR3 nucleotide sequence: TGTGCCAGCAGCTTTGGACAGTCCTACGAGCAGTACTTC.

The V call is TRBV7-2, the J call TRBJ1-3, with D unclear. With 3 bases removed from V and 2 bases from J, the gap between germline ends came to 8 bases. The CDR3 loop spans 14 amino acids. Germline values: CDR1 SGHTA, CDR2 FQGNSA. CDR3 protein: CASSLRVAGNTIYF. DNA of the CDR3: TGTGCCAGCAGCTTGAGGGTTGCTGGAAACACCATATATTTT.

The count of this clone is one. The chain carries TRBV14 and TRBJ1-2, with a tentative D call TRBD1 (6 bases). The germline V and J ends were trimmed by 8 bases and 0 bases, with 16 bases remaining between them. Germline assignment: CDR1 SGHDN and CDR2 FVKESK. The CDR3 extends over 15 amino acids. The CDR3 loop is CASATGGPANYGYTF. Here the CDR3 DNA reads TGTGCCAGCGCCACGGGGGGGCCAGCTAACTATGGCTACACCTTC.

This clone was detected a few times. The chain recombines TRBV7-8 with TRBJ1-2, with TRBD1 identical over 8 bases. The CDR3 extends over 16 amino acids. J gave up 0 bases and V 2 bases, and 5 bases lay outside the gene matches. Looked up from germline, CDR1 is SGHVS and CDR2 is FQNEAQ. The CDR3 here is CASSLRTGKANYGYTF. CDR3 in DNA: TGTGCCAGCAGCTTAAGGACAGGGAAGGCTAACTATGGCTACACCTTC.

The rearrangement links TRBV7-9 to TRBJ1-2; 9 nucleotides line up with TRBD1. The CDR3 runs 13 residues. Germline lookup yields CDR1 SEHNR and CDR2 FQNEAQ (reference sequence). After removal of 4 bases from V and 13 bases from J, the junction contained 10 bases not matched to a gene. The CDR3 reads CASSSGQGKLPTF. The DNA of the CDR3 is TGTGCCAGCAGCTCGGGACAGGGAAAACTTCCCACCTTC.